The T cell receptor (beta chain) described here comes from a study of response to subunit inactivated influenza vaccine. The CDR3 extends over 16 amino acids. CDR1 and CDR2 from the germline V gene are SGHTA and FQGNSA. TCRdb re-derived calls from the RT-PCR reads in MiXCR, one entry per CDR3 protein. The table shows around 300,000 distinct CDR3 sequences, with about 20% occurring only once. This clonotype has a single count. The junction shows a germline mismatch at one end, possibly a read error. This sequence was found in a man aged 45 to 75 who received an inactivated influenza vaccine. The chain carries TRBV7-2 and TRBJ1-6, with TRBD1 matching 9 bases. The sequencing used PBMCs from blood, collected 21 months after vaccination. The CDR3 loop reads CASSPRTGVGNSPLQF. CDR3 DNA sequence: TGTGCCAGCAGCCCCAGGACAGGGGTGGGCAATTCACCCCTCCAATTT.